Given below is one T cell receptor beta chain in context. This sample is part of a study of blood T cell repertoires in COVID-19. Study at large: From T cells, B-cell-depleted T cells, or PBMCs came the material, which was cDNA or gDNA.

Germline-derived CDR1 and CDR2 are LGHNA and YSLEER. With V trimmed by 1 base and J by 4 bases, 9 bases remained unmatched. The CDR3 covers 16 residues. Sequencing was performed with immunoSEQ multiplex PCR; in TCRdb, only in-frame clones are kept and a portion is missing. The sample contains about 67,000 clones, about 90% of which appear only once. The sequence was obtained from a man between 50 and 59 years old with active COVID-19. The specimen was peripheral blood. The chain recombines TRBV4-3 with TRBJ1-1, with 7 positions matching TRBD1. The CDR3 DNA reads as TGCGCCAGCAGCCAAGGGCGGTGGAGGGGGCGCACTGAAGCTTTCTTT. Its translation: CASSQGRWRGRTEAFF.